Below are 16 T cell receptor beta chains sequenced from a single sample in a study of technical replicates of blood from several donors. Clones were read by immunoSEQ multiplex PCR, and TCRdb kept only the in-frame ones, dropping some. The sample contains over 10,000 clones, almost 95% of which appear only once. The sequenced sample consisted of PBMCs. Receptor source: a human donor in good health.

The DNA of the CDR3 is TGTGCCAGCAGTTTTTCAGGGGTGAACACTGAAGCTTTCTTT. This codes for CASSFSGVNTEAFF. This chain uses TRBV27 with TRBJ1-1; D may be TRBD1 (6 bases). V was cut by 3 bases and J by 0 bases, with 8 bases left in between. The CDR3 contains 14 residues. The germline gives CDR1 MNHEY, CDR2 SMNVEV (reference sequence).

J is TRBJ2-7 and V is TRBV5-1, with TRBD2 matching over 8 bases. Germline CDR1 is SGHRS and CDR2 is YFSETQ. The CDR3 spans 18 residues. After removal of 2 bases from V and 4 bases from J, the junction contained 17 bases not matched to a gene. CDR3 loop: CASSFPGLGAAVEYEQYF. In DNA, the CDR3 is TGCGCCAGCAGCTTTCCGGGACTAGGCGCCGCAGTGGAGTACGAGCAGTACTTC.

This chain's CDR3 is CATSPGSRTSLSTGELFF. As DNA, the CDR3 is TGTGCCACCTCCCCCGGCAGCCGGACTAGTCTTAGCACCGGGGAGCTGTTTTTT. The V and J genes are TRBV15 and TRBJ2-2, with 7 bases lining up with TRBD2. Germline V lookup: CDR1 LNHNV, CDR2 YYDKDF (reference sequence). Unmatched junction bases numbered 19, after V lost 8 bases and J lost 4 bases. The CDR3 spans 18 residues.

The CDR3, as DNA: TGTGCCAGCAGTTCCCGGACAGGTCCGCCCTACGAGCAGTACTTC. Translating gives CASSSRTGPPYEQYF. The rearrangement links TRBV27 to TRBJ2-7; 7 bases match TRBD1. Germline loops: CDR1 MNHEY, CDR2 SMNVEV (reference sequence). V shed 4 bases, J shed 2 bases, and the junction held 8 bases outside the gene matches. The CDR3 is 15 residues long.

The chain couples TRBV30 to TRBJ1-1, with D unclear. The CDR3 has 12 residues. Germline CDR1 reads GTSNPN; CDR2 reads SVGIG (reference sequence). Trimming left V 8 bases short and J 4 bases short, with 14 bases between. The CDR3 DNA sequence: TGTGCCGGTACAAAGTTAGCCACTGAAGCTTTCTTT. This translates into CAGTKLATEAFF.

The rearrangement uses TRBV9 and TRBJ1-5; no firm D call. Germline V CDR1 and CDR2: SGDLS, YYNGEE. The CDR3 contains 12 residues. Trimming left V 3 bases short and J 10 bases short, with 11 bases between. In DNA form, the CDR3 reads TGTGCCAGCAGCGCCGACCCGACACCCCAGCATTTT. Protein product: CASSADPTPQHF. The full variable domain, rest sourced from reference TRBV9 and TRBJ1-5, is DSGVTQTPKHLITATGQRVTLRCSPRSGDLSVYWYQQSLDQGLQFLIQYYNGEERAKGNILERFSAQQFPDLHSELNLSSLELGDSALYFCASSADPTPQHFGDGTRLSIL.

In DNA, the CDR3 is TGCAGCGTTGGTGGTCAGGGGGCGGGCTATGGCTACACCTTC. Amino acids: CSVGGQGAGYGYTF. The chain has TRBV29-1 and TRBJ1-2, with 8 bases identical to TRBD1. The V and J ends lost 4 bases and 4 bases, in that order; junction bases with no gene match: 8. The CDR3 runs 14 residues. Germline CDR1 SQVTM, CDR2 ANQGSEA.

The V and J genes are TRBV5-1 and TRBJ2-7; 7 bases are shared with TRBD1. Trimming at V came to 4 bases and at J to 2 bases, leaving 9 bases not matched to a gene. Germline V lookup: CDR1 SGHRS, CDR2 YFSETQ. The CDR3 has 15 amino acids. The CDR3 bases are TGCGCCAGCAGCGAACCGGGACAGACCACCTACGAGCAGTACTTC. Protein sequence: CASSEPGQTTYEQYF.

The CDR3, as DNA: TGTGCCAGCAGTAACCCAGCGGGAGGATACGAGCAGTACTTC. It yields the protein CASSNPAGGYEQYF. The genes are TRBV6-1 and TRBJ2-7; TRBD2 agrees at 9 bases. CDR3 length: 14 amino acids. J lost 4 bases, V lost 5 bases, and 6 bases had no gene match. Germline loops: CDR1 MNHNS, CDR2 SASEGT.

The CDR3 loop reads CASSSEAGSYNEQFF. The CDR3 DNA reads as TGTGCCAGCAGCTCAGAAGCGGGAAGCTACAATGAGCAGTTCTTC. This chain joins TRBV7-6 and TRBJ2-1; 7 bases are shared with TRBD2. The CDR3 runs 15 residues. CDR1 is SGHVS, CDR2 FNYEAQ, per germline. J was trimmed by 3 bases and V by 4 bases; bases with no gene match: 6.

V and J are TRBV30 and TRBJ2-3; the D is unclear. The germline V gene encodes CDR1 GTSNPN and CDR2 SVGIG (reference sequence). V lost 1 base and J 1 base, leaving 6 bases between the germline ends. This CDR3 region has 13 residues. The CDR3 nucleotides are TGTGCCTGGAGTGGTACAGGCACAGATACGCAGTATTTT. Amino acid sequence: CAWSGTGTDTQYF. The whole variable domain, remainder taken from reference TRBV30 and TRBJ2-3, is SQTIHQWPATLVQPVGSPLSLECTVEGTSNPNLYWYRQAAGRGLQLLFYSVGIGQISSEVPQNLSASRPQDRQFILSSKKLLLSDSGFYLCAWSGTGTDTQYFGPGTRLTVL.

V is TRBV13 and J is TRBJ1-2; D is ambiguous. This CDR3 spans 14 amino acids. V lost 5 bases and J 8 bases, leaving 18 bases between the germline ends. Germline lookup yields CDR1 PRHDT and CDR2 FYEKMQ (reference sequence). CDR3 protein: CASSLLVEDRGYTF. CDR3 bases: TGTGCCAGCAGCCTACTCGTGGAGGATCGGGGCTACACCTTC.

The V and J genes are TRBV5-1 and TRBJ2-1; maybe TRBD2 (6 bases). Looked up from germline, CDR1 is SGHRS and CDR2 is YFSETQ. Trimming left V 0 bases short and J 8 bases short, with 9 bases between. The CDR3 loop spans 13 amino acids. This chain's CDR3 is CASSLEGLHEQFF. Here the CDR3 DNA reads TGCGCCAGCAGCTTGGAGGGACTTCATGAGCAGTTCTTC.

The rearrangement uses TRBV7-9 and TRBJ2-1, with 13 bases matching TRBD2. Germline V gene sequence: CDR1 SEHNR, CDR2 FQNEAQ (reference sequence). The CDR3 has 15 amino acids. Unmatched junction bases numbered 4, after V lost 6 bases and J lost 5 bases. The CDR3 loop reads CASRLGLAGNNEQFF. The CDR3 DNA follows: TGTGCCAGCAGGTTGGGACTAGCGGGGAACAATGAGCAGTTCTTC.

This chain links TRBV18 with TRBJ1-2, with D unclear. Trimming cost V 2 bases and J 1 base, with 8 bases left between them. Germline V gene data show CDR1 as KGHSH and CDR2 as LQKENI. There are 14 residues in the CDR3. For the CDR3, the DNA is TGTGCCAGCTCACCAGACAATAGTAACTATGGCTACACCTTC. Its translation: CASSPDNSNYGYTF.

This clone occurred once. The rearrangement joins TRBV11-3 to TRBJ1-2; 10 bases are a match to TRBD1. Germline loops: CDR1 SGHNT, CDR2 YENEEA. V trimming: 5 bases; J trimming: 7 bases; junction bases outside the gene matches: 4. The length of the CDR3 is 13 residues. The CDR3 DNA is TGTGCCAGCAGCCGGGGACAGGGGCTTGGCTACACCTTC. Translation: CASSRGQGLGYTF. The variable domain in full, completed from reference TRBV11-3 and TRBJ1-2, reads EAGVVQSPRYKIIEKKQPVAFWCNPISGHNTLYWYLQNLGQGPELLIRYENEEAVDDSQLPKDRFSAERLKGVDSTLKIQPAELGDSAVYLCASSRGQGLGYTFGSGTRLTVV.